This T cell receptor beta chain was recorded in a study of blood T cell repertoires in COVID-19. The table came from immunoSEQ multiplex PCR; TCRdb's copy has only in-frame clones and leaves some out. The sample shows about 150,000 clones, about 85% of them seen only once. This CDR3 spans 11 amino acids. V was pared by 2 bases and J by 10 bases, with 8 bases between. From germline, CDR1 is MNHEY and CDR2 SMNVEV (reference sequence). The TCR originated in a woman aged 55-70 years with COVID-19, enrolled during active disease. This chain uses TRBV27 with TRBJ1-2; D is perhaps TRBD1 (6 bases). The sequencing sample was made of peripheral blood. The CDR3 loop reads CASSLEGHYTF. The CDR3 region has the DNA TGTGCCAGCAGTTTAGAGGGACACTACACCTTC.